The clone carrying this TCR beta chain was counted between two and nine times. The sample belongs to a study of blood T cell repertoires in COVID-19. Whole-study context: PBMCs, B-cell-depleted T cells, or T cells provided the cDNA or gDNA that made up the material.

Profiling relied on immunoSEQ multiplex PCR, and the TCRdb table lists in-frame clones only, not all of them. The table includes 140,000 or so clones, about 80% detected once. Sequenced sample: peripheral blood. The source of this sequence is a woman at least 80 years old with acute or convalescent COVID-19.

CDR3 coding DNA: TGCGCCAGCAGCCAAGTCACAGGAGGGACCTACGAGCAGTACTTC. Its translation is CASSQVTGGTYEQYF. The chain links TRBV4-1 to TRBJ2-7, with D maybe TRBD2 (6 bases). This CDR3 spans 15 amino acids. Trimming removed 1 base at V and 2 bases at J, with 12 bases between. CDR1 and CDR2 (germline): MGHRA, YSYEKL.